Sequencing of this TCR beta chain was carried out in a study of blood T cells in healthy people across ages (dated by TCRdb to the mid-2010s). About the investigation overall: In model experiments, template switching captured roughly one uniquely barcoded TCR beta cDNA molecule for every two T cells. The donors were divided into four age groups: young (average around 17 years), middle-aged (about 39), aged (roughly 66) and long-lived (about 84). The study measured age-related changes in TCR beta repertoire diversity using deep sequencing normalized with unique cDNA molecular identifiers. To avoid experimental bias, donors of different ages were spread randomly across the sequencing lanes. Two additional independent replicas of 1 million unique cDNA reads from the same blood draw were analyzed for two donors (one aged 18 to 30 and one aged 80 or older).

The method behind the library was 5' RACE. Sequencing used an Illumina HiSeq 2500. The second PCR ran for roughly 7 to 11 cycles and used a J-beta primer mix along with a sample-barcoded 5' primer. A unique molecular identifier was introduced onto each TCR beta cDNA molecule by a template-switch 5' adaptor carrying 12 random nucleotides. Each sample yielded at least 2.5 million CDR3-containing paired-end reads. First-strand cDNA was synthesized from all RNA with the Mint cDNA synthesis kit, primed by a TRBC-specific oligonucleotide. Following uracil-DNA glycosylase treatment, a first 18-cycle PCR with universal primers M1SS and BC2_uni_R was performed on all cDNA. The authors processed their data as follows. For normalization, 1 million high-quality reads were randomly selected from each sample, with every read carrying a distinct molecular identifier. Reads sharing molecular identifiers were discarded rather than binned into consensus sequences. MiTCR, run with a Q25 quality threshold and the strictest error-elimination algorithm, handled CDR3 identification, clonotype clustering and error correction. Lower-bound total TCR beta diversity was estimated with a nonparametric unseen species model using Euler transformation. Clones were called with MiXCR by TCRdb after fastp trimmed the public reads at Q25, and only in-frame beta chains were retained. Each CDR3 protein gets just one entry, which takes the most common genes and DNA from the rows behind it. TCRdb assigned the V and J calls; the authors' analysis was not used. The sample yields about 720,000 distinct CDR3 sequences; about 20% were counted once. The ten biggest clones cover around a fifth of the sample.

Findings and caveats that apply to the study as a whole: Bulk unsorted PBMC profiling prevented conclusive comparison of naive and antigen-experienced compartments. Total diversity estimates from one million sequenced T cells were considered lower bounds and underestimates. Because the CMV infection status of the donors was unknown, age-related changes in expanded clonotypes may potentially have been confounded. Observed TCR beta diversity correlated strongly with the percentage of naive T cells measured by flow cytometry. The long-lived group showed more naive CD4+ T cells, fewer expanded clones and increased TCR diversity than the aged group, suggesting age selection. Observed TCR beta diversity per million T cells fell roughly linearly with age, and a significant reduction was already apparent by age approximately 41.

This clonotype turned up a few times. Its antigen is unknown. The input lacks base qualities; no much larger clone sits a single base away. Trimming takes 6 bases from V and 9 bases from J, and the germline ends sit 9 bases apart. The CDR3 covers 11 residues, taking in both the cysteine and the phenylalanine. The kept DNA is CDR3 alone, 33 bases in frame from the first base. Sequences DFQATT (CDR1) and SNEGSKA (CDR2) are obtained from the germline V gene (reference sequence). Donors were a few dozen systemically healthy Caucasian individuals from Russia aged roughly 6 to 100 years. Each donor gave ten milliliters of peripheral blood, drawn into EDTA-treated Vacutainer tubes. PBMCs were isolated by Ficoll-Paque density-gradient centrifugation, with at least 6 million obtained per sample. Total RNA was extracted from PBMCs with Trizol reagent, with at least 6 micrograms obtained per sample. Naive CD45RAhigh/CD27high T cell percentages were measured by flow cytometry on a PBMC aliquot from every donor.

Sequenced sample: blood. This clonotype was sampled from a man aged 70 or older in good health. Here the chain combines TRBV20-1 and TRBJ1-6; the D gene is not confidently resolved. In nucleotide form, the sequence is TGCAGTGCGTTGGATCTTTCACCCCTCCACTTT. Translated, it reads CSALDLSPLHF.